A single T cell receptor (beta chain) is shown here with its context. Its target is unknown. J gave up 6 bases and V 6 bases, and 8 bases lay outside the gene matches. This CDR3 has 14 residues. Germline values: CDR1 LNHDA, CDR2 SQIVND (reference sequence). The authors reverse transcribed roughly 0.5 to 1 ug RNA with random hexamers. TCRdb used MiXCR to reprocess the immunoSEQ multiplex PCR reads, holding one entry per CDR3 protein. Of under 85,000 distinct CDR3 sequences in the sample, 94% are singletons; the top ten hold less than 0.95%. The data were taken from a study of CD8 T cells in Susac syndrome. Study-wide points: Expansion of Susac CD8+ clones peaked in TEMRA cells and in active patients.

In blood CD8+ and CD4+ T cells, TCR beta underwent sequencing. The specimen sequenced was CD8+ T cells from PBMCs. This receptor was obtained from a human donor with Susac syndrome. The V gene is TRBV19, the J gene TRBJ2-3; 8 bases fit TRBD2. CDR3 amino acids: CASRKLAAADTQYF. The CDR3 region has the DNA TGTGCCAGTAGGAAACTAGCGGCCGCGGATACGCAGTATTTT. The full variable domain, in which reference TRBV19 and TRBJ2-3 provide the parts outside the CDR3, is DGGITQSPKYLFRKEGQNVTLSCEQNLNHDAMYWYRQDPGQGLRLIYYSQIVNDFQKGDIAEGYSVSREKKESFPLTVTSAQKNPTAFYLCASRKLAAADTQYFGPGTRLTVL.